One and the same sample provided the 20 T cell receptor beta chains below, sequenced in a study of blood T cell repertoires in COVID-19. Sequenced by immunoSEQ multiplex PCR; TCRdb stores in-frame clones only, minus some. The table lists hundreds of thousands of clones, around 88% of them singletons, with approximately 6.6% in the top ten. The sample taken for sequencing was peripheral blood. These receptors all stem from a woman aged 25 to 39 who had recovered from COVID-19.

CDR3 sequence: CASSKVLLAAGGYQETQYF. The CDR3 DNA reads as TGTGCCAGCAGCAAAGTCCTCCTGGCGGCCGGAGGGTACCAAGAGACCCAGTACTTC. The chain couples TRBV21-1 to TRBJ2-5; the DNA was not used to check the table's D call, TRBD2. TRBV21-1 is given as a pseudogene. The CDR3 runs to 19 residues.

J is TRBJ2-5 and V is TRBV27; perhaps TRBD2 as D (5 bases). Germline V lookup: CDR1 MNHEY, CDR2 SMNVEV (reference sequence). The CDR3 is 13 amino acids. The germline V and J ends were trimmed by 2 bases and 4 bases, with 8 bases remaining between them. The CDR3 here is CASSLVEGETQYF. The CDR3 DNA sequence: TGTGCCAGCAGTTTAGTTGAGGGAGAGACCCAGTACTTC.

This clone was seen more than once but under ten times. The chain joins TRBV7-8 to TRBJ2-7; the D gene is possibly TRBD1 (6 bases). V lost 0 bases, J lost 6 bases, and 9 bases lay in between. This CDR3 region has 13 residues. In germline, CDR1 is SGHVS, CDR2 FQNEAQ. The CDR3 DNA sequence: TGTGCCAGCAGCTTAGCTCGGACAGTCGAGCAGTACTTC. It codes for CASSLARTVEQYF. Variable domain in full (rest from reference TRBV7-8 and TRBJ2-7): GAGVSQSPRYKVAKRGQDVALRCDPISGHVSLFWYQQALGQGPEFLTYFQNEAQLDKSGLPSDRFFAERPEGSVSTLKIQRTQQEDSAVYLCASSLARTVEQYFGPGTRLTVT.

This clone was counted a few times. CDR3 protein: CASSLGDRSYGYTF. DNA of the CDR3: TGCGCCAGCAGCTTGGGCGACAGGTCCTATGGCTACACCTTC. The rearrangement uses TRBV5-1 and TRBJ1-2, with D perhaps TRBD1 (6 bases). Trimming took 0 bases from V and 4 from J, leaving 10 bases between them. CDR1 is SGHRS, CDR2 YFSETQ, per germline. The CDR3 has 14 amino acids.

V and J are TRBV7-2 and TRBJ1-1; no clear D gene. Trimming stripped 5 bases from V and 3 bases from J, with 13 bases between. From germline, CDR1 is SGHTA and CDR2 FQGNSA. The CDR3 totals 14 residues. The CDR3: CASSPDQAYTEAFF. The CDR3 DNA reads TGTGCCAGCAGCCCGGATCAGGCCTACACTGAAGCTTTCTTT.

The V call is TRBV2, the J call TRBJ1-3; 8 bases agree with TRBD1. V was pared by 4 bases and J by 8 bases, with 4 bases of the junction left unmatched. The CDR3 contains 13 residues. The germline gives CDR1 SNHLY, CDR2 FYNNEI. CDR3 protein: CASSGTGPDTIYF. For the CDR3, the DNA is TGTGCCAGCAGTGGGACAGGGCCAGACACCATATATTTT.

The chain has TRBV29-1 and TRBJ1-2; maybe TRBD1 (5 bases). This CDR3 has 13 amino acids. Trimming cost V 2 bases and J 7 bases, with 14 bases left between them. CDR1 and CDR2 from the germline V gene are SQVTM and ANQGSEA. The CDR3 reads CSVESGQASGYTF. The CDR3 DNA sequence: TGCAGCGTTGAATCAGGGCAGGCCAGTGGCTACACCTTC. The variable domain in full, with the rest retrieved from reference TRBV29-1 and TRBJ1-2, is SAVISQKPSRDICQRGTSLTIQCQVDSQVTMMFWYRQQPGQSLTLIATANQGSEATYESGFVIDKFPISRPNLTFSTLTVSNMSPEDSSIYLCSVESGQASGYTFGSGTRLTVV.

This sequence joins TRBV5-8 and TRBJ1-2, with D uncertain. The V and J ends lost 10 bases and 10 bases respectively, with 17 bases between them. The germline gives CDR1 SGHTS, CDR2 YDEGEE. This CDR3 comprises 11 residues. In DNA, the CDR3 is TGTGCCTCGGCTGCCGGGGTGGCCTACACCTTC. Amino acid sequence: CASAAGVAYTF.

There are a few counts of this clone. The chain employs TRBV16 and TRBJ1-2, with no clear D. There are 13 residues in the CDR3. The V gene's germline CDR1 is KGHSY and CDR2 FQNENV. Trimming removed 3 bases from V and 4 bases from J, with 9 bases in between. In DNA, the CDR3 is TGTGCCAGCAGCCACGACAACTTCTATGGCTACACCTTC. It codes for CASSHDNFYGYTF.

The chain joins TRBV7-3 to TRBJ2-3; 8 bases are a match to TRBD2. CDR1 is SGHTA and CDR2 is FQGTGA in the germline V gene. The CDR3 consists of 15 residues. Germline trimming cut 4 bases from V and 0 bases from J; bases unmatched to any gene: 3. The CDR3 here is CASSSGGVSTDTQYF. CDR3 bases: TGTGCCAGCAGCTCCGGGGGGGTAAGCACAGATACGCAGTATTTT.

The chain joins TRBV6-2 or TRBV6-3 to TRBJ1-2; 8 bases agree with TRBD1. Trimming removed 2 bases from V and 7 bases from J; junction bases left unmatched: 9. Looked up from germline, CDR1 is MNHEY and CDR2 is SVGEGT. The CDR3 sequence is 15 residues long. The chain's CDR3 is CASSYPGGASFGYTF. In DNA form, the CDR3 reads TGTGCCAGCAGTTACCCAGGGGGCGCCTCCTTTGGCTACACCTTC.

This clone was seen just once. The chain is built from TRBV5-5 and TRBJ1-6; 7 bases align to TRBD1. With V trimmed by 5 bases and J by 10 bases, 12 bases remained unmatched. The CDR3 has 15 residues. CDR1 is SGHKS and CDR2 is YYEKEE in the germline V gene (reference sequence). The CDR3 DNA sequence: TGTGCCAGCAGTGGCCGGGACAGCGGGTCCTCACCCCTCCACTTT. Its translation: CASSGRDSGSSPLHF.

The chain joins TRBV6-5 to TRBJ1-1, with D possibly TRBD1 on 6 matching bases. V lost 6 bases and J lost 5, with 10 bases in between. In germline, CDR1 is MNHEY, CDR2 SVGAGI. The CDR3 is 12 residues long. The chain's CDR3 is CASRPRGTEAFF. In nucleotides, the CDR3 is TGTGCCAGCAGACCCAGGGGAACTGAAGCTTTCTTT.

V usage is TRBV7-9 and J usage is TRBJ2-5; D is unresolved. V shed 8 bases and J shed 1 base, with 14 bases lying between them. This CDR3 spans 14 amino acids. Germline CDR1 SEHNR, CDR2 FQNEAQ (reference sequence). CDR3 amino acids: CASGLRLGQETQYF. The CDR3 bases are TGTGCCAGCGGCCTGAGGCTTGGCCAAGAGACCCAGTACTTC.

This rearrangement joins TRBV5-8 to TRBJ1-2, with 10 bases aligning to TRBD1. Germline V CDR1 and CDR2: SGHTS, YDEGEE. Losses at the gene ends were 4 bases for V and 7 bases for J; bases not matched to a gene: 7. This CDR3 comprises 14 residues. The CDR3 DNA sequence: TGTGCCAGCAGCCCTCCCTGGACAGGGGGTGGCTACACCTTC. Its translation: CASSPPWTGGGYTF.

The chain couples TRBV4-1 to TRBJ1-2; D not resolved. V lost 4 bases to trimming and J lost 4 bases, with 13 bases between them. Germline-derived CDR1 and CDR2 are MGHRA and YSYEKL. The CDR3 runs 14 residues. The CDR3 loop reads CASSLPQGGYGYTF. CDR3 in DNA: TGCGCCAGCAGCCTCCCGCAAGGCGGCTATGGCTACACCTTC.

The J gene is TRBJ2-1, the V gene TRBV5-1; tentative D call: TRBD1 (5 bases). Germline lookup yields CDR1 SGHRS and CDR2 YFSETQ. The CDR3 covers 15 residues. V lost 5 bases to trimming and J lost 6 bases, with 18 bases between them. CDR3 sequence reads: CASSYRFLQGNEQFF. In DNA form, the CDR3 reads TGCGCCAGCAGTTACCGGTTTTTGCAGGGCAATGAGCAGTTCTTC.

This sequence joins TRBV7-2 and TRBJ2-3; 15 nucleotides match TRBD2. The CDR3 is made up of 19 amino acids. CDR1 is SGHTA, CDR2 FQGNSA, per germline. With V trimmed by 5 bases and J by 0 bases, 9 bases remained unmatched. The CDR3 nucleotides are TGTGCCAGCAGCCCATCCAGGACTAGCGGGGGGGTTAGCACAGATACGCAGTATTTT. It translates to CASSPSRTSGGVSTDTQYF.

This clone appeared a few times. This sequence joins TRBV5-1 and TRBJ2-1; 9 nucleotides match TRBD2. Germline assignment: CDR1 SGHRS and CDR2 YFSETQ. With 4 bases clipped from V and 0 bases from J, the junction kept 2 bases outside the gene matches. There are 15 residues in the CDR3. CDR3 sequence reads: CASSARGGSYNEQFF. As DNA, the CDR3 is TGCGCCAGCAGCGCGCGGGGGGGCTCCTACAATGAGCAGTTCTTC.

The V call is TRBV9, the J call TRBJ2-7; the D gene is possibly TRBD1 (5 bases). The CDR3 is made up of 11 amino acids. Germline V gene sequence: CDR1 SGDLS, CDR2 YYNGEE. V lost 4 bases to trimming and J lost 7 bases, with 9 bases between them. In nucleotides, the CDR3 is TGTGCCAGCAGCTCAAGGGGAGAGCAGTACTTC. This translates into CASSSRGEQYF. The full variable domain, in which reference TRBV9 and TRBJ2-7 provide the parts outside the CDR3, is DSGVTQTPKHLITATGQRVTLRCSPRSGDLSVYWYQQSLDQGLQFLIQYYNGEERAKGNILERFSAQQFPDLHSELNLSSLELGDSALYFCASSSRGEQYFGPGTRLTVT.